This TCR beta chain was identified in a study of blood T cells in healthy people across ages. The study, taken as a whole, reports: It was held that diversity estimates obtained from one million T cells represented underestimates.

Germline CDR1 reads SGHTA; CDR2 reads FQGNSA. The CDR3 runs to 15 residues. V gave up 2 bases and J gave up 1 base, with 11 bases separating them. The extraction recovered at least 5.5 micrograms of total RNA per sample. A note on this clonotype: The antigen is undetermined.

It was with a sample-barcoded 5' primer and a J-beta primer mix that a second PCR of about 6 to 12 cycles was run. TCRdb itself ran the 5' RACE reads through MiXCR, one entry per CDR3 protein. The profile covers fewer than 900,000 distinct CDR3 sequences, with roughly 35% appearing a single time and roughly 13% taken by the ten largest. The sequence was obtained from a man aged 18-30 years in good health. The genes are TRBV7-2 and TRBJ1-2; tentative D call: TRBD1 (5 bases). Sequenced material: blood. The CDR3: CASSLIGVYNYGYTF. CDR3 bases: TGTGCCAGCAGCTTAATAGGGGTTTATAACTATGGCTACACCTTC. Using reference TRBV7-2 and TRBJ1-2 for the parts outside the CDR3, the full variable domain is GAGVSQSPSNKVTEKGKDVELRCDPISGHTALYWYRQSLGQGLEFLIYFQGNSAPDKSGLPSDRFSAERTGGSVSTLTIQRTQQEDSAVYLCASSLIGVYNYGYTFGSGTRLTVV.